These 13 T cell receptor beta chains originate from one sample sequenced in a study of cytomegalovirus exposure and HLA in healthy donors. Primers included in the PCR were 60 Vbeta and 13 Jbeta primers. The table came from immunoSEQ multiplex PCR; TCRdb's copy has only in-frame clones and leaves some out. In the table there are roughly 100,000 clones, roughly 86% of which are singletons. The sample was PBMCs. These receptors were collected from a human donor in good health.

J is TRBJ2-1 and V is TRBV6-5, with TRBD2 identical over 9 bases. The CDR3 is 16 residues long. The germline CDR1 and CDR2 sequences are MNHEY and SVGAGI. V dropped 4 bases and J dropped 4; count of bases not matched to a gene: 8. CDR3 nucleotide sequence: TGTGCCAGCAGTTGGGCTAGCGGGGATGAATACAATGAGCAGTTCTTC. Its protein is CASSWASGDEYNEQFF.

The chain employs TRBV6-5 and TRBJ2-1, with D unclear. CDR3 length: 15 amino acids. Germline CDR1 MNHEY, CDR2 SVGAGI. Trimming removed 0 bases from V and 9 bases from J, with 15 bases in between. CDR3 region: CASSYSKVLGSEQFF. The DNA for the CDR3 is TGTGCCAGCAGTTACTCGAAGGTTTTGGGCAGTGAGCAGTTCTTC.

This clone was recorded only once. The chain joins TRBV18 to TRBJ1-1, with TRBD1 as a possible D gene (6 bases). The ends were cut back, 7 bases at V and 4 bases at J, with 13 bases in the middle. The CDR3 has 13 residues. CDR1 and CDR2 (germline): KGHSH, LQKENI. The CDR3: CASLVGGATEAFF. The CDR3 coding sequence is TGTGCCAGCTTAGTGGGGGGGGCCACTGAAGCTTTCTTT.

There are a few counts of this clone. This rearrangement joins TRBV18 to TRBJ2-7, with 9 bases identical to TRBD1. J lost 5 bases, V lost 6 bases, and 8 bases had no gene match. The CDR3 is 14 amino acids. Per germline, CDR1 KGHSH and CDR2 LQKENI. CDR3 coding DNA: TGTGCCAGCTCCCAACAGGGGGCGTCACACGAGCAGTACTTC. Translation: CASSQQGASHEQYF.

The CDR3 region is CASSQPQGARGEQYF. CDR3 DNA: TGTGCCAGCAGCCAGCCCCAGGGGGCGCGGGGGGAGCAGTACTTC. The rearrangement uses TRBV7-8 and TRBJ2-7; D is possibly TRBD1 (8 bases). The CDR3 is made up of 15 amino acids. Germline V gene lookup returns CDR1 SGHVS and CDR2 FQNEAQ. Trimming stripped 5 bases from V and 7 bases from J, with 21 bases between.

This chain links TRBV7-7 with TRBJ2-7, with 9 positions matching TRBD1. With 5 bases clipped from V and 2 bases from J, the junction kept 4 bases outside the gene matches. Germline CDR1 and CDR2: SSHAT and FNYEAQ (reference sequence). This CDR3 is built from 14 residues. CDR3 loop: CASSPDRGAYEQYF. CDR3 nucleotide sequence: TGTGCCAGCAGCCCTGACAGGGGGGCCTACGAGCAGTACTTC.

This chain connects TRBV5-4 to TRBJ1-1; TRBD1 agrees at 8 bases. With V trimmed by 1 base and J by 1 base, 0 bases remained unmatched. The CDR3 totals 14 residues. In germline, CDR1 is SGHNT, CDR2 YYREEE (reference sequence). The CDR3 bases are TGTGCCAGCAGCTTGACAGGGGGGAACACTGAAGCTTTCTTT. This codes for CASSLTGGNTEAFF.

The chain recombines TRBV27 with TRBJ1-1; the D gene is possibly TRBD1 (5 bases). V lost 3 bases and J lost 1, with 12 bases in between. Germline V gene lookup returns CDR1 MNHEY and CDR2 SMNVEV (reference sequence). The CDR3 has 15 amino acids. Here the CDR3 DNA reads TGTGCCAGCAGTTTGGGGGGGTCGGGGAACACTGAAGCTTTCTTT. It is translated as CASSLGGSGNTEAFF.

The chain employs TRBV15 and TRBJ2-7; 7 nucleotides match TRBD2. The CDR3 consists of 17 residues. Per germline, CDR1 LNHNV and CDR2 YYDKDF (reference sequence). V trimming: 0 bases; J trimming: 2 bases; junction bases outside the gene matches: 10. The DNA of the CDR3 is TGTGCCACCAGCAGAGAGTCGGGGAGGGGCTCCACCTACGAGCAGTACTTC. As protein: CATSRESGRGSTYEQYF. The variable domain in full, completed from reference TRBV15 and TRBJ2-7, reads DAMVIQNPRYQVTQFGKPVTLSCSQTLNHNVMYWYQQKSSQAPKLLFHYYDKDFNNEADTPDNFQSRRPNTSFCFLDIRSPGLGDTAMYLCATSRESGRGSTYEQYFGPGTRLTVT.

The V gene is TRBV7-8, the J gene TRBJ2-3; 8 bases are shared with TRBD2. The length of the CDR3 is 16 residues. Germline assignment: CDR1 SGHVS and CDR2 FQNEAQ. The V segment lost 5 bases and the J segment 2 bases; nucleotides outside the gene matches: 9. The CDR3 DNA reads as TGTGCCAGCAGCACCGAAGCGGGGGCCTCCACAGATACGCAGTATTTT. Residues: CASSTEAGASTDTQYF. The entire variable domain, with the rest obtained from reference TRBV7-8 and TRBJ2-3, is as follows: GAGVSQSPRYKVAKRGQDVALRCDPISGHVSLFWYQQALGQGPEFLTYFQNEAQLDKSGLPSDRFFAERPEGSVSTLKIQRTQQEDSAVYLCASSTEAGASTDTQYFGPGTRLTVL.

The J gene is TRBJ1-2, the V gene TRBV12-5; tentative D call: TRBD1 (6 bases). CDR1 is LGHNT and CDR2 is FRNRAP in the germline V gene. CDR3 size: 16 residues. The V gene lost 4 bases and the J gene lost 4 bases, with 19 bases spanning the gap. DNA for the CDR3: TGTGCTAGTGGTTACGCGAACAGGGTCGGTACCTATGGCTACACCTTC. Protein: CASGYANRVGTYGYTF.

This chain uses TRBV5-4 with TRBJ2-1; 13 bases map to TRBD2. The germline V gene has CDR1 SGHNT and CDR2 YYREEE (reference sequence). The CDR3 totals 15 residues. V lost 2 bases, J lost 7 bases, and 3 bases stayed unmatched. The CDR3 nucleotides read TGTGCCAGCAGCTTACTAGCGGGAGGGTGGAATGAGCAGTTCTTC. It yields the protein CASSLLAGGWNEQFF.

The chain is built from TRBV10-3 and TRBJ2-7; D possibly corresponds to TRBD1 (7 bases). Trimming took off 6 bases at V and 1 base at J, with 10 bases between the two ends. Germline-derived CDR1 and CDR2 are ENHRY and SYGVKD. The CDR3 extends over 13 amino acids. The CDR3 DNA sequence: TGTGCCATCAGGCGGGACAGTTCCTACGAGCAGTACTTC. Protein: CAIRRDSSYEQYF.